These T cell receptor beta chains were read from a single sample in a study of T cell repertoires in cytomegalovirus infection. From the reads, TCRdb called clonotypes with MiXCR, one entry per CDR3 protein. The sample has approximately 340,000 distinct CDR3 sequences, about 27% seen once. The antigens these receptors bind are not known. The sequencing used cultured PBMCs, collected from culture after CMV antigen stimulation. Source of these receptors: a human donor in good health (CMV status not recorded). Some clones in this sample may be carry-over from other donors' samples. The CDR3 runs from the conserved cysteine through the conserved F or W. The order of the fields is clone size, J gene, D gene, V gene, CDR3 protein, CDR3 DNA. The D gene is left open where the match is weak. Clone size is not always given. Where it is, it says once, few, many or a class for expanded clones.

few,TRBJ2-7,TRBD2,TRBV7-3,CASSLTGLAGYEQYF,TGTGCCAGCAGCCTAACGGGACTAGCGGGATACGAGCAGTACTTC
-,TRBJ2-3,TRBD2,TRBV12-3/TRBV12-4,CASSVAGLTDTQYF,TGTGCCAGCAGTGTAGCGGGGCTCACAGATACGCAGTATTTT
-,TRBJ1-2,-,TRBV18,CASSQQGDYGYTF,TGTGCCAGCTCACAACAAGGAGACTATGGCTACACCTTC
-,TRBJ1-1,-,TRBV5-4,CASSSIQGKNTEAFF,TGTGCCAGCAGCTCAATCCAGGGTAAGAACACTGAAGCTTTCTTT
-,TRBJ2-5,TRBD2,TRBV7-2,CASSKGSRLAGGRGQETQYF,TGTGCCAGCAGCAAAGGATCCCGGCTAGCGGGGGGGCGAGGGCAAGAGACCCAGTACTTC
few,TRBJ2-1,-,TRBV7-6,CASSLERFHEQFF,TGTGCCAGCAGCTTAGAGAGGTTCCATGAGCAGTTCTTC
-,TRBJ2-7,-,TRBV20-1,CSAPDGNSYEQYF,TGCAGTGCTCCGGACGGGAACTCCTACGAGCAGTACTTC
many,TRBJ2-1,TRBD2,TRBV11-2,CASSLDKLAVGNEQFF,TGTGCCAGCAGCTTAGATAAACTAGCGGTTGGCAATGAGCAGTTCTTC
-,TRBJ2-2,-,TRBV7-2,CASSLARWRAKVGELFF,TGTGCCAGCAGCTTAGCGCGGTGGAGAGCTAAAGTCGGGGAGCTGTTTTTT
-,TRBJ1-2,-,TRBV3-1,CASSQDMGSIGYTF,TGTGCCAGCAGCCAAGACATGGGTTCCATTGGCTACACCTTC
-,TRBJ2-1,TRBD2,TRBV19,CASRERERLRNEQFF,TGTGCCAGTAGAGAGCGGGAAAGACTTCGCAATGAGCAGTTCTTC
-,TRBJ1-1,-,TRBV3-1,CASRGLIGKGDTEAFF,TGTGCCAGCAGAGGACTTATCGGAAAGGGGGACACTGAAGCTTTCTTT
-,TRBJ1-6,TRBD1,TRBV19,CASSSLTGGPYNSPLHF,TGTGCCAGTAGTTCGCTAACAGGGGGACCCTATAATTCACCCCTCCACTTT
-,TRBJ1-2,-,TRBV7-2,CASSSAQAYGYTF,TGTGCCAGCAGCTCGGCCCAGGCCTATGGCTACACCTTC
-,TRBJ1-4,-,TRBV19,CASRGNGQEEKLFF,TGTGCCAGTAGGGGTAATGGGCAAGAGGAAAAACTGTTTTTT
few,TRBJ2-2,-,TRBV7-3,CASSPGPPWELFF,TGTGCCAGCAGCCCCGGGCCTCCCTGGGAGCTGTTTTTT
once,TRBJ2-3,-,TRBV28,CASSWGNTDTQYF,TGTGCCAGCAGTTGGGGGAACACAGATACGCAGTATTTT
-,TRBJ2-3,-,TRBV29-1,CSVTRPPTDTQYF,TGCAGCGTCACGCGGCCGCCAACAGATACGCAGTATTTT
-,TRBJ1-5,-,TRBV6-1,CASSEKGGRGSGQPQHF,TGTGCCAGCAGTGAAAAGGGTGGCAGGGGATCCGGTCAGCCCCAGCATTTT
few,TRBJ1-1,-,TRBV6-5,CASSYDGVNTEAFF,TGTGCCAGCAGTTATGACGGGGTGAACACTGAAGCTTTCTTT
-,TRBJ1-2,TRBD1,TRBV7-2,CASSIGQGAAEDYTF,TGTGCCAGCAGCATTGGACAGGGGGCAGCGGAGGACTACACCTTC
few,TRBJ1-2,TRBD1,TRBV29-1,CSVKIGTGDIGYTF,TGCAGCGTAAAAATCGGGACAGGGGATATTGGCTACACCTTC
-,TRBJ2-2,-,TRBV7-3,CASSVTGGAGELFF,TGTGCCAGCAGCGTAACAGGGGGGGCCGGGGAGCTGTTTTTT
-,TRBJ1-5,TRBD1,TRBV19,CASSTGGAGQPQHF,TGTGCCAGTAGTACAGGGGGCGCGGGTCAGCCCCAGCATTTT
many,TRBJ2-1,-,TRBV19,CASSIQRIDNEQFF,TGTGCCAGTAGTATCCAGCGGATCGACAATGAGCAGTTCTTC
-,TRBJ1-5,TRBD1,TRBV6-6,CASKAGGTEQPQHF,TGTGCCAGCAAAGCAGGGGGTACGGAGCAGCCCCAGCATTTT
-,TRBJ1-1,TRBD1,TRBV25-1,CASSPRGTGESEAFF,TGTGCCAGCAGTCCCCGAGGGACAGGGGAGTCTGAAGCTTTCTTT
few,TRBJ2-2,-,TRBV6-1,CASSERSANTGELFF,TGTGCCAGCAGTGAAAGATCGGCAAACACCGGGGAGCTGTTTTTT
many,TRBJ1-5,TRBD1,TRBV7-2,CASSRDRAGNQPQHF,TGTGCCAGCAGCCGGGACAGGGCCGGCAATCAGCCCCAGCATTTT
few,TRBJ1-2,TRBD1,TRBV5-6,CASSKTGSYGYTF,TGTGCCAGCAGCAAGACAGGGAGCTATGGCTACACCTTC